Listed below are T cell receptor beta chains from one sample, sequenced in a study of shared clonotypes between healthy human individuals. TCRdb's table, derived via immunoSEQ multiplex PCR, lists solely in-frame clones and lacks some. The profile covers 2 million to 2.5 million clones, with more than 80% appearing a single time and about 0.41% taken by the ten largest. The sample comprised naive CD4+ T cells from PBMCs. The origin of the receptors is a man younger than 30 in good health. Some clones in this sample may be carry-over from other donors' samples. Both conserved end residues are part of each CDR3. The order of the fields is clone size, V gene, D gene, J gene, CDR3 protein, CDR3 DNA. A D gene is named only where the DNA matches it firmly. Rows give clone size only sometimes, using once, few, many, or a class for an expanded clone.

clone_size: .; v_call: TRBV11-2; d_call: TRBD1; j_call: TRBJ2-1; cdr3_aa: CASSRQGSVSYNEQFF; cdr3_nt: TGTGCCAGCAGCCGACAGGGGTCGGTTTCCTACAATGAGCAGTTCTTC
clone_size: .; v_call: TRBV5-1; d_call: .; j_call: TRBJ2-7; cdr3_aa: CASSPVGRDHEQYF; cdr3_nt: TGCGCCAGCAGCCCGGTGGGGCGGGACCACGAGCAGTACTTC
clone_size: .; v_call: TRBV11-3; d_call: .; j_call: TRBJ2-2; cdr3_aa: CASSRNSGNTGELFF; cdr3_nt: TGTGCCAGCAGCCGAAATTCGGGGAACACCGGGGAGCTGTTTTTT
clone_size: .; v_call: TRBV29-1; d_call: TRBD1; j_call: TRBJ2-5; cdr3_aa: CSVGKGAETQYF; cdr3_nt: TGCAGCGTTGGTAAGGGGGCCGAGACCCAGTACTTC
clone_size: .; v_call: TRBV5-5; d_call: .; j_call: TRBJ2-7; cdr3_aa: CASSLDLRIYEQYF; cdr3_nt: TGTGCCAGCAGCTTGGATCTGCGTATCTACGAGCAGTACTTC
clone_size: .; v_call: TRBV9; d_call: .; j_call: TRBJ1-5; cdr3_aa: CASSVEPNQPQHF; cdr3_nt: TGTGCCAGCAGCGTGGAGCCCAATCAGCCCCAGCATTTT
clone_size: .; v_call: TRBV7-8; d_call: TRBD2; j_call: TRBJ2-7; cdr3_aa: CASIAGGGSTYEQYF; cdr3_nt: TGTGCCAGCATTGCGGGGGGTGGGAGCACCTACGAGCAGTACTTC
clone_size: .; v_call: TRBV5-1; d_call: .; j_call: TRBJ1-4; cdr3_aa: CASSSGRETEKLFF; cdr3_nt: TGCGCCAGCAGCTCGGGCAGGGAAACTGAAAAACTGTTTTTT
clone_size: .; v_call: TRBV5-1; d_call: TRBD2; j_call: TRBJ2-3; cdr3_aa: CASSLAGGYTDTQYF; cdr3_nt: TGCGCCAGCAGCTTAGCGGGAGGGTACACAGATACGCAGTATTTT
clone_size: .; v_call: TRBV6-1; d_call: TRBD2; j_call: TRBJ2-4; cdr3_aa: CASSDGTLAGEDIQYF; cdr3_nt: TGTGCCAGCAGTGACGGGACTCTAGCGGGAGAGGACATTCAGTACTTC
clone_size: .; v_call: TRBV5-1; d_call: TRBD2; j_call: TRBJ2-7; cdr3_aa: CASSLITGTSRIEQYF; cdr3_nt: TGCGCCAGCAGCTTGATAACCGGGACTAGTAGGATCGAGCAGTACTTC
clone_size: .; v_call: TRBV6-1; d_call: .; j_call: TRBJ1-1; cdr3_aa: CASKVNTEAFF; cdr3_nt: TGTGCCAGCAAGGTGAACACTGAAGCTTTCTTT
clone_size: .; v_call: TRBV5-1; d_call: TRBD1; j_call: TRBJ2-7; cdr3_aa: CASTGTDYEQYF; cdr3_nt: TGCGCCAGCACAGGGACAGACTACGAGCAGTACTTC
clone_size: .; v_call: TRBV19; d_call: TRBD1; j_call: TRBJ2-5; cdr3_aa: CASKLRQGGTQYF; cdr3_nt: TGTGCCAGTAAGCTACGACAGGGTGGGACCCAGTACTTC
clone_size: .; v_call: TRBV5-6; d_call: .; j_call: TRBJ1-2; cdr3_aa: CASSLAVPVDSAEGYTF; cdr3_nt: TGTGCCAGCAGCTTGGCCGTTCCGGTGGACAGCGCTGAGGGCTACACCTTC
clone_size: few; v_call: TRBV4-1; d_call: .; j_call: TRBJ1-5; cdr3_aa: CASSQVVNQPQHF; cdr3_nt: TGCGCCAGCAGCCAAGTGGTGAATCAGCCCCAGCATTTT
clone_size: .; v_call: TRBV5-1; d_call: TRBD1; j_call: TRBJ1-1; cdr3_aa: CASSLSRGTMNTEAFF; cdr3_nt: TGCGCCAGCAGCTTGAGCAGGGGGACTATGAACACTGAAGCTTTCTTT
clone_size: .; v_call: TRBV9; d_call: TRBD1; j_call: TRBJ2-3; cdr3_aa: CASSDRGLDTQYF; cdr3_nt: TGTGCCAGCAGCGATAGGGGGCTCGATACGCAGTATTTT
clone_size: .; v_call: TRBV6-1; d_call: TRBD1; j_call: TRBJ1-3; cdr3_aa: CASRGQGGNTIYF; cdr3_nt: TGTGCCAGCCGGGGACAGGGTGGAAACACCATATATTTT